This TCR beta chain stems from a study of blood T cell repertoires in COVID-19. Study-wide background: Specimens from acute and convalescent COVID-19 originated in the United States, Italy and Spain. T cells, B-cell-depleted T cells, or PBMCs provided the cDNA or gDNA that served as material.

This CDR3 has 13 amino acids. After removal of 7 bases from V and 4 bases from J, the junction contained 6 bases not matched to a gene. The germline V gene encodes CDR1 SQVTM and CDR2 ANQGSEA. Per the original methods: Estimation of nucleated cell counts was performed using reference gene primer amplification. Data came from immunoSEQ multiplex PCR; TCRdb stores just in-frame clones and leaves some out. V and J calls and clone size come straight from that table; D and trimming were deduced from the DNA. The sample contains 200,000 to 250,000 clones, approximately 88% of which appear only once. This sequence originates from a man aged 60-69 years who had recovered from COVID-19. The V gene is TRBV29-1, the J gene TRBJ2-1, with 8 nucleotides matching TRBD2. What was sequenced was peripheral blood. CDR3 loop: CSGRLAKYNEQFF. The CDR3 coding sequence is TGCAGCGGCCGACTAGCGAAATACAATGAGCAGTTCTTC.